This T cell receptor beta chain was observed in a study of cytomegalovirus exposure and HLA in healthy donors. General study results and limits: The study labeled 150 to 200 TCR beta chains cytomegalovirus-associated.

It was with 60 Vbeta and 13 Jbeta primers that the PCR ran. Using immunoSEQ multiplex PCR, the repertoire was profiled, and TCRdb retains in-frame clones only, with some absent. Of about 170,000 clones listed, roughly 80% are singletons. Turning to this clone: Antigen unknown.

This TCR was sampled from a male donor in good health and CMV-seronegative. What was sequenced was PBMCs.

The CDR3 coding sequence is TGTGCCAGCAGTTACTCGAGGTCAAACTACGAGCAGTACTTC. Its protein product is CASSYSRSNYEQYF. This rearrangement joins TRBV6-5 to TRBJ2-7; D call uncertain. Germline V gene lookup returns CDR1 MNHEY and CDR2 SVGAGI. V lost 0 bases and J 3 bases, leaving 9 bases between the germline ends. This CDR3 is 14 amino acids long.